This TCR beta chain is from a study of blood T cells in healthy people across ages. Study results and limitations: The unsorted PBMCs prevented any conclusive comparison of naive versus antigen-experienced cells. With donor CMV status unknown, expanded clonotype changes were possibly confounded.

Primed by a sample-barcoded 5' primer and a J-beta primer mix, a second PCR proceeded for about 7 to 11 cycles. TCRdb re-derived calls from the 5' RACE reads in MiXCR, one entry per CDR3 protein. In the table there are 730,000 or so distinct CDR3 sequences, approximately 43% of which are singletons. This clonotype was observed a few times. Its antigen is as yet unknown. CDR1 and CDR2 from the germline V gene are SGHTA and FQGTGA. J was trimmed by 3 bases and V by 6 bases; bases with no gene match: 10. CDR3 size: 17 residues. Material for sequencing was blood. The source is a woman aged 55-69 years in good health. The chain joins TRBV7-3 to TRBJ2-1; 11 bases are shared with TRBD2. The CDR3, as DNA: TGTGCCAGCAGTTTTAGGGTTGGGACTAGCGGCTACAATGAGCAGTTCTTC. This gives the protein CASSFRVGTSGYNEQFF.